This TCR beta chain was sequenced during a study of blood T cell repertoires in COVID-19 (TCRdb year 2020). A note on the overall study: Samples from collaborators originated in the United States, Italy and Spain and spanned both the acute and convalescent phases of COVID-19. The prospective study material was composed of cDNA or gDNA derived from T cells, B-cell-depleted T cells, or PBMCs. The samples were drawn from the first 160 participants of the ongoing ImmuneRACE study and from 1,254 subjects provided by 6 global collaborators. Nearly every sample came with metadata listing a de-identified subject ID, COVID-19 status, age in years and sex. The dataset comprised deeply sampled blood TCRbeta repertoires from subjects exposed to, actively infected with, or recovered from COVID-19. The repertoires were released in a freely available public database meant as a resource for research on the immune response to SARS-CoV-2. Where HLA class I and class II types were available, the types were taken from metadata supplied by the sample provider, not from assay-based typing. Broad study findings and their caveats: How much clinical and demographic metadata was included differed by source and by participant, and the metadata was provided uncurated.

V is shortened by 2 bases, J by 0 bases, and the region joining them spans 13 bases. The CDR3 numbers 17 residues from cysteine through phenylalanine. Kept here is only the CDR3 DNA, which spans 51 bases and is read in frame from base 1. According to the germline V gene (reference sequence), CDR1 reads LGHDT and CDR2 reads YNNKEL. The immunoSEQ Assay, a bias-controlled multiplex PCR, was used to amplify TCRbeta CDR3 regions from genomic DNA. The authors processed their data as follows. The number of nucleated cells in each sample was estimated by amplification of reference gene primers within the assay. Sequence reads were collapsed and filtered to measure the absolute abundance of every unique TCRbeta CDR3 rearrangement. For each sample, productive Simpson clonality was calculated as the square root of Simpson's diversity index across productive rearrangements. TCRdb obtained this table from immuneACCESS and retained in-frame rearrangements with V and J assigned. These tables miss some clones; where compared with another copy, unresolved V genes account for less than half of the shortfall, and the remainder is unexplained. That table gives V, J and clone size, and the DNA gave D and trimming. The sample data list about 140,000 clones, and about four fifths of these were observed just once. More than 7% of the sample lies in the top ten.

The collaborating institutions used their own protocols to collect whole blood in K2EDTA tubes. For TCRbeta analysis, collaborators shipped samples as frozen whole blood, isolated PBMCs, or DNA extracted from either of those sample types. A note on this clone: Its cognate antigen has yet to be identified. Within one base of it there is no much larger clone, and no base qualities were kept.

This sequence was found in a human donor in a cohort sampled during active COVID-19. Recombination joined TRBV3-1 (or the pseudogene TRBV3-2) with TRBJ1-4, with a tentative D gene TRBD1 over 5 matching bases. The sample was peripheral blood. The CDR3 protein sequence reads: CASSQWGSDATNEKLFF. The DNA reads as follows: TGTGCCAGCAGCCAATGGGGCTCCGATGCAACTAATGAAAAACTGTTTTTT.